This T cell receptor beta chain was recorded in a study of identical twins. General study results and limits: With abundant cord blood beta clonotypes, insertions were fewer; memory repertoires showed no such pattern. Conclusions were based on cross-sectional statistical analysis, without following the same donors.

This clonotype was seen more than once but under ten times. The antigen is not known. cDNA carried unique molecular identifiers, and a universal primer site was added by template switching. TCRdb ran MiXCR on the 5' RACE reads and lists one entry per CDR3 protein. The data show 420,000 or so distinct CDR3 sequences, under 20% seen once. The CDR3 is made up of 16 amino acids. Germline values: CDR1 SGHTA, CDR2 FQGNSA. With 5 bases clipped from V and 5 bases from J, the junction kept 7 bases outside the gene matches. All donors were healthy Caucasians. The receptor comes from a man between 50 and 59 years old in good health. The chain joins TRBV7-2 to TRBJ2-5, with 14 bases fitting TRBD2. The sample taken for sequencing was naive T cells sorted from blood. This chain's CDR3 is CASSTGLAGGRETQYF. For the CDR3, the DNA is TGTGCCAGCAGCACCGGACTAGCGGGAGGTCGGGAGACCCAGTACTTC.